Presented here are 10 T cell receptor beta chains from one specimen sequenced in a study of T-cell reconstitution after alpha-beta-depleted transplantation in children. Unique molecular identifiers featured in how the TCRbeta library was prepared. TCRdb reanalysed the PCR reads using MiXCR and keeps one entry per CDR3 protein. The repertoire includes some 520,000 distinct CDR3 sequences, 32% of them detected once, and 2% to 3% sits in the top ten. Sequenced here: PBMCs from the stem cell graft donor, sampled from the stem cell graft. The receptors stem from a human donor who donated a stem cell graft to a child with aplastic anemia.

This clonotype was counted a few times. The CDR3 is CSVRTDRTYTF. The CDR3 DNA is TGCAGTGTTCGGACAGATCGTACCTACACCTTC. The rearrangement links TRBV20-1 to TRBJ1-2; D may be TRBD1 (6 bases). Germline V lookup: CDR1 DFQATT, CDR2 SNEGSKA (reference sequence). Between the trimmed V and J ends, which lost 7 bases and 10 bases, there was a span of 16 bases. This CDR3 has 11 residues.

This clonotype was detected a few times. The chain links TRBV18 to TRBJ2-3, with TRBD2 matching 7 bases. Trimming cost V 3 bases and J 3 bases; bases outside gene matches: 3. Germline V gives CDR1 KGHSH, CDR2 LQKENI. This CDR3 spans 14 amino acids. CDR3 sequence (DNA): TGTGCCAGCTCACCGAGCGGGGTTACAGATACGCAGTATTTT. This translates into CASSPSGVTDTQYF.

The rearrangement joins TRBV10-2 to TRBJ2-2; 9 nucleotides line up with TRBD1. The trim removed 9 bases at V and 3 bases at J, leaving 5 bases unmatched. Germline V lookup: CDR1 WSHSY, CDR2 SAAADI. The length of the CDR3 is 14 residues. The CDR3 DNA reads TGCGCCAGTGCGGGACAGGGTGACACCGGGGAGCTGTTTTTT. It specifies CASAGQGDTGELFF.

This clonotype appeared a few times. The chain joins TRBV7-2 to TRBJ2-7; TRBD2 might be the D (5 bases). CDR1 is SGHTA, CDR2 FQGNSA, per germline. V was trimmed by 4 bases and J by 0 bases, leaving 16 bases between them. The CDR3 runs 16 residues. CDR3 bases: TGTGCCAGCAGCTCAGGAGCGGTCCTACTCTCCTACGAGCAGTACTTC. Amino acid sequence: CASSSGAVLLSYEQYF. The variable domain in full, with the rest retrieved from reference TRBV7-2 and TRBJ2-7, is GAGVSQSPSNKVTEKGKDVELRCDPISGHTALYWYRQSLGQGLEFLIYFQGNSAPDKSGLPSDRFSAERTGGSVSTLTIQRTQQEDSAVYLCASSSGAVLLSYEQYFGPGTRLTVT.

The chain employs TRBV9 and TRBJ1-3; 12 bases are a match to TRBD1. CDR1 is SGDLS and CDR2 is YYNGEE in the germline V gene. The CDR3 consists of 19 residues. J was trimmed by 0 bases and V by 3 bases; bases with no gene match: 10. The CDR3 loop is CASSEGTGGLSFSGNTIYF. CDR3 sequence (DNA): TGTGCCAGCAGCGAGGGGACAGGGGGCCTCTCCTTCTCTGGAAACACCATATATTTT.

V gene TRBV7-8 combines with J gene TRBJ2-4, with 14 nucleotides matching TRBD2. J gave up 0 bases and V 1 base, and 5 bases lay outside the gene matches. Germline loops: CDR1 SGHVS, CDR2 FQNEAQ. The CDR3 runs to 19 residues. This CDR3 is CASSLGLAGGPLAKNIQYF. DNA of the CDR3: TGTGCCAGCAGCTTAGGACTAGCGGGAGGGCCCCTAGCCAAAAACATTCAGTACTTC.

The chain is built from TRBV27 and TRBJ1-2, with TRBD1 identical over 7 bases. The CDR3 spans 15 residues. Trimming removed 0 bases from V and 6 bases from J; junction bases left unmatched: 7. The V gene's germline CDR1 is MNHEY and CDR2 SMNVEV (reference sequence). The CDR3, as DNA: TGTGCCAGCAGTTTATCCGAGACAGGGAGAAATGGCTACACCTTC. Translation gives CASSLSETGRNGYTF.

Written as DNA, the CDR3 is TGCGCCAGCAGCTTGGCCGATTCGGCTGGGGCCAACGTCCTGACTTTC. It encodes CASSLADSAGANVLTF. The chain has TRBV5-1 and TRBJ2-6; D uncertain. The CDR3 has 16 amino acids. Germline CDR1 reads SGHRS; CDR2 reads YFSETQ. The V gene lost 0 bases and the J gene lost 2 bases, with 9 bases spanning the gap. Based on the CDR3 plus reference TRBV5-1 and TRBJ2-6, the full variable domain is KAGVTQTPRYLIKTRGQQVTLSCSPISGHRSVSWYQQTPGQGLQFLFEYFSETQRNKGNFPGRFSGRQFSNSRSEMNVSTLELGDSALYLCASSLADSAGANVLTFGAGSRLTVL.

This clonotype was recorded a few times. This chain joins TRBV28 and TRBJ2-1; D is perhaps TRBD1 (6 bases). Germline V CDR1 and CDR2: MDHEN, SYDVKM. V was shortened by 6 bases and J by 16 bases, with 16 bases between the two germline ends. CDR3 size: 11 residues. The CDR3 coding sequence is TGTGCCAGCAGGGACACAGGGTTTTGCTTCTTC. Amino acids: CASRDTGFCFF.

Only a few counts were recorded for this clonotype. V usage is TRBV6-2 or TRBV6-3 and J usage is TRBJ2-1; TRBD1 agrees at 9 bases. Germline-derived CDR1 and CDR2 are MNHEY and SVGEGT. CDR3 length: 12 amino acids. V lost 7 bases to trimming and J lost 10 bases; unmatched junction nucleotides: 5. The CDR3 bases are TGTGCCAGCAACAAGGACAGGGGCGAGCAGTTCTTC. It is translated as CASNKDRGEQFF.